This record looks at one T cell receptor beta chain sequence and its context. Its binding antigen is unknown. Base qualities are not recorded, but no much larger clone differs from it by a single base. The data were taken from a study of T cells after yellow fever vaccination (dated by TCRdb to between 2018 and 2021). About the investigation overall: Libraries from fractions with low cell numbers were prepared with the SMART-Seq v4 Ultra Low Input RNA kit. To follow T-cell clones before and after primary and booster YFV17D yellow fever vaccination, bulk TCR alpha and beta repertoires were sequenced over time. Two healthy male donors, one aged 18 to 30 and one aged 30 to 40 years, made up the cohort. Blood samples were taken at several timepoints before and after primary and secondary immunization, and bulk PBMC replicates and cell subsets were isolated. General study outcomes and caveats: Computational filtering was needed because FACS-sorted repertoires could contain abundant contaminating clonotypes from the bulk population. Most clones expanded after primary vaccination (approximately 95% of CD4 and 80% to 90% of CD8) were re-detected after the booster, suggesting that broad memory maintenance occurred. A small share of clonotypes was detected in both CD4 and CD8 compartments, with the overlap likely arising from convergent recombination. Because only a couple of donors were included in the study, the extent to which the findings can be generalized is limited. Compared with the primary T-cell response, the secondary T-cell response was weaker but faster, peaking on day 5 rather than day 15.

TCR cDNA was synthesized by 5'RACE template switching, which introduced a universal primer site and unique molecular identifiers. cDNA synthesis was primed from both the TCR alpha and TCR beta constant segments. Library amplification involved two PCR steps, and the second step added sample barcodes and sequencing adapters. Sequencing of libraries was done on Illumina HiSeq 2500 (2x100 bp) or NovaSeq (2x150 bp). The original pipeline was this. Reads were demultiplexed and collapsed into UMI consensus sequences with MIGEC, and V(D)J alignment was performed with MiXCR. Clonotypes responding to the vaccine were identified with edgeR on replicate PBMC samples, with the criteria of FDR below 0.01 and a log2 fold change above 5 up to day 15. CD4 or CD8 identity was assigned to each bulk clonotype according to whether the clonotype was present at higher abundance in the sequenced CD4 repertoire or the sequenced CD8 repertoire. TCRdb trimmed public reads at Q25 via fastp, called clones via MiXCR and kept in-frame beta chains. When rows share a CDR3 protein, they turn into one entry using the most common DNA and genes. The V and J calls were not made by the authors but by TCRdb's processing. Within this sample are around 350,000 distinct CDR3 sequences, with around 10% of them counted one time only. The top ten clonotypes cover 18% of the sample.

Including the terminal cysteine and phenylalanine, the CDR3 comprises 13 residues. The DNA shown is the 39-base CDR3, in frame from base 1. From the germline V gene (reference sequence), CDR1 is LNHDA and CDR2 is SQIVND. The V end loses 3 bases and the J end loses 2 bases, and a stretch of 5 bases separates them. The sample's treatment or condition, from its label and the paper: live attenuated yellow fever vaccine strain. At each blood-draw timepoint, two biological replicates of bulk PBMCs were collected. PBMCs were isolated from peripheral blood using a standard Ficoll-Paque protocol. RNA was extracted with TriZol from bulk PBMCs, CD4 and CD8 fractions, and dextramer-positive and dextramer-negative fractions.

The material was PBMCs, obtained on the day of the first yellow fever vaccination. The V gene is TRBV19 and the J gene is TRBJ1-5; the D segment cannot be called with confidence. This clonotype was sampled from a man between 18 and 29 years old who received the YFV17D yellow fever vaccine. The CDR3: CASSIQRNQPQHF. The bases read TGTGCCAGTAGTATCCAGCGCAATCAGCCCCAGCATTTT.